These 6 T cell receptor beta chains were all obtained from the same sample, sequenced in a study of cytomegalovirus exposure and HLA in healthy donors (dated by TCRdb to 2016 to 2017). Library prep was done by the immunoSEQ multiplex PCR assay. For the multiplex PCR, a mixture combining 60 forward primers for TCR Vbeta segments and 13 reverse primers for TCR Jbeta segments was used. Entries here come from immuneACCESS through TCRdb and include only in-frame sequences with V and J called. Some clones fail to appear in such tables; in the studies checked, an unresolved V gene covers under half of the shortfall, and the cause of the remainder is unknown. This sample holds 210,000 or so clones; 70% to 90% were observed only once. Of the sample, 0.2% to 0.25% falls within the top ten clones. The sample taken for sequencing was PBMCs. The receptors originated from a girl aged 2-10 years in good health and CMV-seronegative.

The chain uses TRBV4-1 and TRBJ2-7; 7 nucleotides line up with TRBD1. The CDR3 runs 15 residues. V trimming: 4 bases; J trimming: 4 bases; junction bases outside the gene matches: 10. Germline CDR1 MGHRA, CDR2 YSYEKL. CDR3 sequence (DNA): TGCGCCAGCAGCCGTTCCCCCGGGACAGATTACGAGCAGTACTTC. This gives the protein CASSRSPGTDYEQYF.

The rearrangement links TRBV5-1 to TRBJ2-1; 8 bases are a match to TRBD2. J was trimmed by 6 bases and V by 4 bases; bases with no gene match: 15. The CDR3 consists of 17 residues. Germline V gene sequence: CDR1 SGHRS, CDR2 YFSETQ. This CDR3 reads CASSESPSGGARNEQFF. CDR3 in DNA: TGCGCCAGCAGCGAGAGTCCCTCGGGGGGGGCGCGCAATGAGCAGTTCTTC.

The chain uses TRBV7-6 and TRBJ2-3; 12 bases fit TRBD2. V was pared by 1 base and J by 7 bases, with 9 bases of the junction left unmatched. There are 17 residues in the CDR3. The germline V gene encodes CDR1 SGHVS and CDR2 FNYEAQ. As DNA, the CDR3 is TGTGCCAGCAGCTTAGGATCCGGACTAGCGGGGCTTAATACGCAGTATTTT. Protein: CASSLGSGLAGLNTQYF.

This clone was seen just once. This rearrangement joins TRBV2 to TRBJ2-4; 7 bases map to TRBD1. The CDR3 has 16 residues. The ends lost 1 base at V and 0 bases at J; junction bases unmatched: 3. CDR1 SNHLY and CDR2 FYNNEI come from the germline V gene. CDR3 nucleotide sequence: TGTGCCAGCAGTGAAGAGGGACAGCTAGCCAAAAACATTCAGTACTTC. Its translation is CASSEEGQLAKNIQYF.

The chain employs TRBV29-1 and TRBJ2-2; 9 nucleotides agree with TRBD1. The V gene's germline CDR1 is SQVTM and CDR2 ANQGSEA. The CDR3 length is 16 residues. With V trimmed by 6 bases and J by 1 base, 9 bases remained unmatched. The CDR3 protein is CSVERMDRGNTGELFF. The CDR3 bases are TGCAGCGTCGAGCGTATGGACAGGGGGAACACCGGGGAGCTGTTTTTT.

CDR3 sequence: CASKPSGELFF. CDR3 nucleotide sequence: TGTGCCAGCAAGCCGAGCGGGGAGCTGTTTTTT. This sequence joins TRBV27 and TRBJ2-2; the D is unclear. V lost 7 bases, J lost 7 bases, and 7 bases lay in between. This CDR3 is 11 amino acids long. Germline CDR1 MNHEY, CDR2 SMNVEV (reference sequence).